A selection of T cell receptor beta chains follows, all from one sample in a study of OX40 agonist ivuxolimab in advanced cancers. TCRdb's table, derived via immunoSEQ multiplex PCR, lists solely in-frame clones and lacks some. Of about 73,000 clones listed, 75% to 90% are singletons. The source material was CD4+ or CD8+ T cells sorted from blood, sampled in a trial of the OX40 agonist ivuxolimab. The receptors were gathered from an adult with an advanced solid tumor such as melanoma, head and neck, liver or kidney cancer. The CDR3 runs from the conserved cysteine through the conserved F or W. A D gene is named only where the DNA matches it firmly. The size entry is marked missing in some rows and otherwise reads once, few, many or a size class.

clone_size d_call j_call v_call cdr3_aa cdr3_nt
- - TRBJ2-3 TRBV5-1 CASSYPTDTQYF TGCGCCAGCAGCTACCCCACAGATACGCAGTATTTT
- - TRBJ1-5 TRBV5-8 CAGSRINQPQHF TGTGCCGGCAGCCGGATAAATCAGCCCCAGCATTTT
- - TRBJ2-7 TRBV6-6 CASSPGVAGSYEQYF TGTGCCAGCAGCCCCGGGGTCGCAGGCTCCTACGAGCAGTACTTC
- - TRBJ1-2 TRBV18 CASSPDTFYGYTF TGTGCCAGCTCACCGGACACCTTCTATGGCTACACCTTC
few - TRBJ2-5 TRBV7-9 CASSKVGSETQYF TGTGCCAGCAGCAAGGTGGGATCGGAGACCCAGTACTTC
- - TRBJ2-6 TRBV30 CAWSVSSGANVLTF TGTGCCTGGAGTGTAAGCTCTGGGGCCAACGTCCTGACTTTC
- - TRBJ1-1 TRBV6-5 CASSYRKTGTEAFF TGTGCCAGCAGTTACCGAAAGACTGGAACTGAAGCTTTCTTT
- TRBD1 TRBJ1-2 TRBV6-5 CASSTSDRGHGYTF TGTGCCAGCAGTACCTCGGACAGGGGTCATGGCTACACCTTC
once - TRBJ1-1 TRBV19 CASSVRVNTEAFF TGTGCCAGTAGCGTCAGGGTAAACACTGAAGCTTTCTTT
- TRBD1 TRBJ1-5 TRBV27 CASSPTGTGNQPQHF TGTGCCAGCAGTCCAACAGGGACAGGCAATCAGCCCCAGCATTTT
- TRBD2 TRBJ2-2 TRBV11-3 CASSLSLAGGAGELFF TGTGCCAGCAGCTTAAGCCTAGCGGGAGGGGCCGGGGAGCTGTTTTTT
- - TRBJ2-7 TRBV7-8 CASSLAPTGTYEQYF TGTGCCAGCAGCTTAGCTCCGACAGGTACATACGAGCAGTACTTC
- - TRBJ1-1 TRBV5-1 CASTPGAGNTEAFF TGCGCCAGCACCCCCGGGGCGGGGAACACTGAAGCTTTCTTT
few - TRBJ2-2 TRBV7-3 CASSFVSRGETGELFF TGTGCCAGCAGTTTCGTATCTCGGGGCGAAACCGGGGAGCTGTTTTTT
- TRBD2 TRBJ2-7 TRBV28 CASIPGGATPEQYF TGTGCCAGCATCCCGGGAGGGGCGACCCCCGAGCAGTACTTC
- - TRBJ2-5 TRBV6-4 CASNRTGEETQYF TGTGCCAGCAATCGGACGGGAGAAGAGACCCAGTACTTC
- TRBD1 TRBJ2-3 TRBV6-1 CASRELGTGGAKDTQYF TGTGCCAGCAGAGAACTAGGAACAGGGGGCGCGAAAGATACGCAGTATTTT
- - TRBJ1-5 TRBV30 CAWSVVGGAQPQHF TGTGCCTGGAGTGTAGTAGGAGGTGCCCAGCCCCAGCATTTT
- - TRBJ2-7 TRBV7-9 CASSLSGSGEYEQYF TGTGCCAGCAGCTTAAGTGGGTCGGGGGAGTACGAGCAGTACTTC
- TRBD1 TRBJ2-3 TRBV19 CASRNPGQGDTQYF TGTGCCAGTAGGAACCCGGGACAGGGGGATACGCAGTATTTT
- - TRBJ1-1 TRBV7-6 CASSLEPGHKRGTEAFF TGTGCCAGCAGCTTAGAACCGGGACACAAAAGGGGCACTGAAGCTTTCTTT
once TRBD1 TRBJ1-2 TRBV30 CAWQGGTGEYYGYTF TGTGCCTGGCAAGGAGGGACAGGGGAATACTATGGCTACACCTTC
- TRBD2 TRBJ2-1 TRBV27 CASRGLAKSSYNEQFF TGTGCCAGCAGAGGACTAGCGAAGAGCTCCTACAATGAGCAGTTCTTC
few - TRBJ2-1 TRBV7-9 CASSFGGGGDEQFF TGTGCCAGCAGCTTCGGAGGAGGCGGCGATGAGCAGTTCTTC
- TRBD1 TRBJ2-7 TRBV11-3 CASSQAGTGNYEQYF TGTGCCAGCAGCCAGGCCGGGACAGGGAATTACGAGCAGTACTTC
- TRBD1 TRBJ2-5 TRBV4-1 CASRPIGGQGETQYF TGCGCCAGCAGGCCTATCGGGGGACAGGGTGAGACCCAGTACTTC
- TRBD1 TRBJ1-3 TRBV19 CASSTGGSGNTIYF TGTGCCAGTAGTACAGGGGGTTCGGGAAACACCATATATTTT
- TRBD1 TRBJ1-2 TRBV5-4 CASSGGQGGAINYGYTF TGTGCCAGCAGCGGAGGACAGGGGGGAGCTATCAACTATGGCTACACCTTC
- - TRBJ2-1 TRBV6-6 CASSYVTGRYNEQFF TGTGCCAGCAGTTACGTGACGGGACGCTACAATGAGCAGTTCTTC
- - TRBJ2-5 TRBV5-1 CASSLNAYQETQYF TGCGCCAGCAGCTTGAACGCGTACCAAGAGACCCAGTACTTC
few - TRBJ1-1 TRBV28 CASKGVLNTEAFF TGTGCCAGCAAGGGCGTATTGAACACTGAAGCTTTCTTT
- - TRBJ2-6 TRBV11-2 CASKRGSGANVLTF TGTGCCAGCAAGAGGGGGTCTGGGGCCAACGTCCTGACTTTC
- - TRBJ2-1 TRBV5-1 CASSLNGLDTYNEQFF TGCGCCAGCAGCCTAAACGGGCTAGACACCTACAATGAGCAGTTCTTC
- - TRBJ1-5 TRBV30 CAWSILQGPSGPQHF TGTGCCTGGAGTATCCTACAGGGCCCCTCTGGACCCCAGCATTTT
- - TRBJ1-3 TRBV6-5 CANSQGRGNTIYF TGTGCCAACTCACAGGGCCGGGGAAACACCATATATTTT
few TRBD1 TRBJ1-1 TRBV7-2 CASSYYRGYGTEAFF TGTGCCAGCAGCTACTACAGGGGGTACGGCACTGAAGCTTTCTTT
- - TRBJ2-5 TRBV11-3 CASSLGGDWQETQYF TGTGCCAGCAGCTTAGGTGGGGACTGGCAAGAGACCCAGTACTTC
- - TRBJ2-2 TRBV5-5 CASSFGREELFF TGTGCCAGCAGTTTTGGGCGGGAGGAGCTGTTTTTT
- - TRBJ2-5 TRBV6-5 CASSYSPTETQYF TGTGCCAGCAGTTACTCCCCTACCGAGACCCAGTACTTC
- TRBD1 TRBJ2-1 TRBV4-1 CASSQVPQGRNEQFF TGCGCCAGCAGCCAAGTCCCACAGGGGCGAAATGAGCAGTTCTTC
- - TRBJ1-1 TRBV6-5 CASSYQGPRTEAFF TGTGCCAGCAGTTACCAGGGGCCGAGGACTGAAGCTTTCTTT
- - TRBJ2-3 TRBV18 CASSPPSGWASGFDTQYF TGTGCCAGCTCACCACCGTCTGGGTGGGCTAGTGGATTTGATACGCAGTATTTT
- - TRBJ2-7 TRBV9 CASSGEEGREQYF TGTGCCAGCAGCGGCGAAGAGGGAAGGGAGCAGTACTTC
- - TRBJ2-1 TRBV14 CASKASAYNEQFF TGTGCCAGCAAGGCGAGCGCTTACAATGAGCAGTTCTTC
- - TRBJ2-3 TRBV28 CASSPSKPETDTQYF TGTGCCAGCAGTCCCTCAAAGCCGGAGACAGATACGCAGTATTTT
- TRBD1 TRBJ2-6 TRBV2 CASATDRISGANVLTF TGTGCCAGCGCCACGGACAGGATCTCTGGGGCCAACGTCCTGACTTTC
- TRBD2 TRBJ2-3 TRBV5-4 CASSLGAGLLTDTQYF TGTGCCAGCAGCTTAGGGGCGGGACTATTGACAGATACGCAGTATTTT
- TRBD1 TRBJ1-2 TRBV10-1 CASSEDTGDANYGYTF TGCGCCAGCAGTGAAGACACAGGGGATGCGAACTATGGCTACACCTTC
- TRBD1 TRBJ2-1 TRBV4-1 CASSQSTRTGASLSNEQFF TGCGCCAGCAGCCAATCCACCCGGACAGGGGCCAGTCTTTCCAATGAGCAGTTCTTC
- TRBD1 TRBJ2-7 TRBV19 CASSLGTGYEQYF TGTGCCAGTAGTCTCGGGACAGGGTACGAGCAGTACTTC